Listed here are 15 T cell receptor beta chains from one sample, sequenced in a study of Tregs in tolerant kidney transplant recipients. Produced via immunoSEQ multiplex PCR; TCRdb's table is partial and in-frame only. The profile shows some 250,000 clones, around 82% of them singletons. Sequenced material: CD4+ T cells from blood. The receptor set was obtained from a human donor in good health.

The chain combines TRBV5-1 with TRBJ2-1; the match to TRBD2 covers 12 bases. The ends lost 0 bases at V and 3 bases at J; junction bases unmatched: 1. Looked up from germline, CDR1 is SGHRS and CDR2 is YFSETQ. CDR3 size: 16 residues. CDR3 amino acids: CASSLELAGGYNEQFF. The CDR3 DNA follows: TGCGCCAGCAGCTTGGAACTAGCGGGAGGCTACAATGAGCAGTTCTTC.

Concerning this clone itself: Other DNA sequences from this sample encode an identical CDR3 as well. The rearrangement links TRBV27 to TRBJ2-5; 10 bases fit TRBD2. Trimming took 4 bases from V and 5 from J; bases not matched to a gene: 16. Germline V gives CDR1 MNHEY, CDR2 SMNVEV (reference sequence). The CDR3 loop spans 18 amino acids. The CDR3 protein is CASSSTPVAGGTWETQYF. The DNA of the CDR3 is TGTGCCAGCAGTTCCACCCCTGTAGCGGGGGGCACGTGGGAGACCCAGTACTTC.

The chain uses TRBV5-1 and TRBJ2-1, with 11 bases fitting TRBD2. After removal of 3 bases from V and 3 bases from J, the junction contained 11 bases not matched to a gene. This CDR3 has 18 amino acids. Germline CDR1 SGHRS, CDR2 YFSETQ. In DNA, the CDR3 is TGCGCCAGCAGCTCTGGACTAGCGGGCGGCACTGGCTACAATGAGCAGTTCTTC. Residues: CASSSGLAGGTGYNEQFF. Together with reference TRBV5-1 and TRBJ2-1, the CDR3 gives the full variable domain: KAGVTQTPRYLIKTRGQQVTLSCSPISGHRSVSWYQQTPGQGLQFLFEYFSETQRNKGNFPGRFSGRQFSNSRSEMNVSTLELGDSALYLCASSSGLAGGTGYNEQFFGPGTRLTVL.

DNA of the CDR3: TGCGCCAGCAGCTTGTTGAGCCTAAAGGGCAATGAGCAGTTCTTC. Its translation: CASSLLSLKGNEQFF. The rearrangement uses TRBV5-1 and TRBJ2-1; D remains unclear. The CDR3 is 15 amino acids. The V and J ends lost 1 base and 6 bases respectively, with 14 bases between them. Germline V gene lookup returns CDR1 SGHRS and CDR2 YFSETQ. The full variable domain, rest sourced from reference TRBV5-1 and TRBJ2-1, is KAGVTQTPRYLIKTRGQQVTLSCSPISGHRSVSWYQQTPGQGLQFLFEYFSETQRNKGNFPGRFSGRQFSNSRSEMNVSTLELGDSALYLCASSLLSLKGNEQFFGPGTRLTVL.

This chain joins TRBV10-3 and TRBJ2-2; tentatively, D is TRBD1 or TRBD2 (6 bases each). Germline CDR1 reads ENHRY; CDR2 reads SYGVKD. Trimming shortened V by 0 bases and J by 4 bases, and 12 bases separated the two germline ends. The CDR3 is 16 amino acids. The chain's CDR3 is CAISESLGGGTGELFF. In DNA, the CDR3 is TGTGCCATCAGTGAGTCCTTAGGGGGAGGCACCGGGGAGCTGTTTTTT.

A note on this clone: Other DNA sequences in this specimen translate into the identical CDR3. The chain carries TRBV5-6 and TRBJ1-2; tentatively, D is TRBD1 (5 bases). This CDR3 comprises 12 residues. From germline, CDR1 is SGHDT and CDR2 YYEEEE. The V end lost 5 bases, the J end lost 7 bases, and 12 bases lay between the germline ends. In DNA form, the CDR3 reads TGTGCCAGCAGAAGGGGTTTTAGTGGCTACACCTTC. It translates to CASRRGFSGYTF.

This sequence joins TRBV30 and TRBJ1-5; D is unclear. Germline V gives CDR1 GTSNPN, CDR2 SVGIG (reference sequence). The CDR3 spans 15 residues. V shed 0 bases and J shed 4 bases, with 13 bases lying between them. Here the CDR3 reads CAWSVSPVRNQPQHF. The CDR3 nucleotides are TGTGCCTGGAGTGTAAGTCCTGTGAGGAATCAGCCCCAGCATTTT. Based on the CDR3 plus reference TRBV30 and TRBJ1-5, the full variable domain is SQTIHQWPATLVQPVGSPLSLECTVEGTSNPNLYWYRQAAGRGLQLLFYSVGIGQISSEVPQNLSASRPQDRQFILSSKKLLLSDSGFYLCAWSVSPVRNQPQHFGDGTRLSIL.

V usage is TRBV4-2 and J usage is TRBJ2-5; 8 bases align to TRBD2. V trimming: 0 bases; J trimming: 2 bases; junction bases outside the gene matches: 5. The V gene's germline CDR1 is LGHNA and CDR2 YNFKEQ. This CDR3 is built from 16 residues. Written as DNA, the CDR3 is TGTGCCAGCAGCCAAGATAGAGTAGCGGGGCAAGAGACCCAGTACTTC. Translating it yields CASSQDRVAGQETQYF.

This chain joins TRBV5-4 and TRBJ2-7; 8 bases are a match to TRBD2. Germline-derived CDR1 and CDR2 are SGHNT and YYREEE (reference sequence). The CDR3 extends over 15 amino acids. J gave up 6 bases and V 4 bases, and 12 bases lay outside the gene matches. The DNA for the CDR3 is TGTGCCAGCAGCCTCGGTGCGGGAGGAAGCCGCGAGCAGTACTTC. Its protein product is CASSLGAGGSREQYF.

This clone was seen only a few times. The V and J genes are TRBV6-1 and TRBJ2-7; tentatively, D is TRBD2 (6 bases). The CDR3 loop spans 13 amino acids. Germline CDR1 is MNHNS and CDR2 is SASEGT. V lost 7 bases and J lost 5, with 15 bases in between. CDR3 DNA: TGTGCCAGCAAATGGAGGGGTCGGAACGAGCAGTACTTC. Its translation is CASKWRGRNEQYF.

The chain joins TRBV6-4 to TRBJ2-3, with D hard to call. Trimming stripped 2 bases from V and 1 base from J, with 4 bases between. Germline V CDR1 and CDR2: MRHNA, SNTAGT. The CDR3 totals 13 residues. CDR3 region: CASSDMGTDTQYF. CDR3 sequence (DNA): TGTGCCAGCAGTGACATGGGCACAGATACGCAGTATTTT.

This chain links TRBV4-1 with TRBJ2-5; 10 positions match TRBD2. The germline V gene encodes CDR1 MGHRA and CDR2 YSYEKL. This CDR3 region has 20 residues. Trimming at V came to 4 bases and at J to 1 base, leaving 18 bases not matched to a gene. In DNA, the CDR3 is TGCGCCAGCAGCCGCGTGCGGGCGGGACTAGCGTACCACAGCCAAGAGACCCAGTACTTC. This sequence encodes CASSRVRAGLAYHSQETQYF.

CDR3 nucleotides: TGTGCCAGCAGCCGGGACAACCACGAGCAGTACTTC. This sequence encodes CASSRDNHEQYF. V is TRBV9 and J is TRBJ2-7; tentative D call: TRBD1 (6 bases). The CDR3 consists of 12 residues. Trimming shortened V by 4 bases and J by 5 bases, and 10 bases separated the two germline ends. Germline assignment: CDR1 SGDLS and CDR2 YYNGEE.

J is TRBJ1-2 and V is TRBV7-2; 7 positions agree with TRBD1. Germline trimming cut 5 bases from V and 9 bases from J; bases unmatched to any gene: 9. Germline V gene lookup returns CDR1 SGHTA and CDR2 FQGNSA. The CDR3 runs to 13 residues. CDR3 DNA sequence: TGTGCCAGCAGCCCTTCGACAGGGACCAGCTACACCTTC. Amino acids: CASSPSTGTSYTF.

This chain connects TRBV5-6 to TRBJ1-6; 7 positions match TRBD1. The CDR3 has 14 amino acids. V dropped 0 bases and J dropped 11; count of bases not matched to a gene: 5. Germline CDR1 is SGHDT and CDR2 is YYEEEE. The CDR3 coding sequence is TGTGCCAGCAGCTTGGACAGGGGACGGGCACCCCTCCACTTT. Protein sequence: CASSLDRGRAPLHF.